This T cell receptor (beta chain) is from a study of CD8+ T cells in alopecia areata. General study results and limits: Clonality exceeded that of normal scalp in lesional scalp, most notably in alopecia totalis/universalis.

RNA was extracted and reverse transcribed into cDNA as the sequencing template. TCRdb keeps only in-frame clones here, not all; method: immunoSEQ multiplex PCR. The repertoire consists of under 250,000 clones, with around 62% occurring once and the leading ten covering 0.45%. The CDR3 sequence is 16 residues long. Unmatched junction bases numbered 9, after V lost 5 bases and J lost 6 bases. The germline CDR1 and CDR2 sequences are SGHAT and FQNNGV. To note about this clone: As yet, its antigen is unknown.

Sequences were derived from CD4+ T cells sorted from blood, sampled at week 0. The chain uses TRBV11-2 and TRBJ1-6, with 8 bases fitting TRBD1. The TCR was taken from a human donor with alopecia areata. DNA for the CDR3: TGTGCCAGCAGCCCACACCACGGACAGGGTAATTCACCCCTCCACTTT. Translating it yields CASSPHHGQGNSPLHF. The full variable domain, in which reference TRBV11-2 and TRBJ1-6 provide the parts outside the CDR3, is EAGVAQSPRYKIIEKRQSVAFWCNPISGHATLYWYQQILGQGPKLLIQFQNNGVVDDSQLPKDRFSAERLKGVDSTLKIQPAKLEDSAVYLCASSPHHGQGNSPLHFGNGTRLTVT.